The clone carrying this T cell receptor (beta chain) was seen only once. The CDR3 covers 15 residues. CDR1 is SEHNR and CDR2 is FQNEAQ in the germline V gene (reference sequence). The V gene lost 6 bases and the J gene lost 2 bases, with 17 bases spanning the gap. These data come from a study of long-term antiretroviral therapy in people with HIV. The authors ran the immunoSEQ assay, v3.0, at survey level. Here immunoSEQ multiplex PCR was the method, and the copy in TCRdb shows in-frame clones only, minus some. The table records 25,000 to 35,000 clones, approximately 86% of them present only once. The sequenced sample was unsorted PBMCs, obtained approximately 5 years before starting antiretroviral therapy. The TCR comes from a man aged 45 to 65 with HIV. The rearrangement links TRBV7-9 to TRBJ2-7, with D possibly TRBD1 on 5 matching bases. CDR3 protein: CASSFQGSRTYEQYF. In DNA form, the CDR3 reads TGTGCCAGCAGTTTCCAGGGTAGCCGAACCTACGAGCAGTACTTC.